Only one count was recorded for the clone carrying this T cell receptor beta chain. V was clipped by 1 base and J by 6 bases; unmatched bases: 7. The CDR3 covers 15 residues. Germline V CDR1 and CDR2: SEHNR, FQNEAQ (reference sequence). This entry comes from a study of cytomegalovirus exposure and HLA in healthy donors. PCR primers comprised 60 Vbeta and 13 Jbeta primers. Sequencing used immunoSEQ multiplex PCR; TCRdb keeps in-frame clones, though not all of them. The sample contains roughly 80,000 clones, under 80% of which appear only once. This TCR derives from a woman aged 45 to 65 in good health and CMV-seropositive. The chain employs TRBV7-9 and TRBJ1-1, with 8 positions matching TRBD1. Sequenced sample: PBMCs. In DNA form, the CDR3 reads TGTGCCAGCAGCTTAGGAAGGGAGACAGGGGCTGAAGCTTTCTTT. Its protein product is CASSLGRETGAEAFF.